These T cell receptor beta chains were read from a single sample in a study of T cell responses to AZD1222 COVID-19 vaccine. Only in-frame clones appear in the TCRdb table, and some are missing; sequencing was by immunoSEQ multiplex PCR. The sample contains roughly 120,000 clones, around 92% of which appear only once. This sample comprised peripheral blood, obtained on day 0 of AZD1222 vaccination. The receptors shown here come from an adult in good health. The CDR3 runs from the conserved cysteine through the conserved F or W. The order of the fields is CDR3 DNA, CDR3 protein, D gene, V gene, clone size, J gene. D genes are given only for firm matches. Some rows have no size entry. The others give once, few or many, or a class for an expanded clone.

TGCAGTGCTAGTTCTTCGGCATCGGCAGAGCAGTTCTTC CSASSSASAEQFF . TRBV20-1 . TRBJ2-1
TGCGCCAGCAGGGCTGCTTTGAACACTGAAGCTTTCTTT CASRAALNTEAFF . TRBV5-1 once TRBJ1-1
TGTGCCAGCAGCTTATATGTGGGCACTGAAGCTTTCTTT CASSLYVGTEAFF . TRBV7-3 . TRBJ1-1
TGTGCCAGTAGCCCGCTAGCGGAGAGCTCCTACAATGAGCAGTTCTTC CASSPLAESSYNEQFF TRBD2 TRBV19 . TRBJ2-1
TGTGCCAGCAGCTTGGACCCGGGCCCTAGAGTTTTT CASSLDPGPRVF . TRBV11-2 . TRBJ2-3
TGTGCCAGCACGGGCAGCTTGAACACTGAAGCTTTCTTT CASTGSLNTEAFF . TRBV27 . TRBJ1-1
TGTGCCAGCCTGGGAACCTTACTCACCGGGGAGCTGTTTTTT CASLGTLLTGELFF . TRBV6-5 . TRBJ2-2
TGTGCCAGCAGTTTAGTGGTCTATCGGACAGCAACTAGCACAGATACGCAGTATTTT CASSLVVYRTATSTDTQYF . TRBV28 . TRBJ2-3
TGTGCCAGCGCCCGGCAGGGGGGTGGAAACACCATATATTTT CASARQGGGNTIYF TRBD1 TRBV28 . TRBJ1-3
TGTGCCAGCAGTCTGGACAGCAATCAGCCCCAGCATTTT CASSLDSNQPQHF . TRBV2 few TRBJ1-5
TGTGCCACCCAAAACAGGGGGAGTAACACTGAAGCTTTCTTT CATQNRGSNTEAFF TRBD1 TRBV28 . TRBJ1-1
TGTGCCAGCAGTTTACTTCCAGGACTAGCGGGACCCACAGATACGCAGTATTTT CASSLLPGLAGPTDTQYF TRBD2 TRBV27 . TRBJ2-3
TGTGCCAGCAGTGAAGTAGCGGGAGGCAATGAGCAGTTCTTC CASSEVAGGNEQFF TRBD2 TRBV6-1 once TRBJ2-1
TGTGCCAGCAGTCCGAACCCTAGGAACCAACCTGGGGGCTATGGCTACACCTTC CASSPNPRNQPGGYGYTF . TRBV28 . TRBJ1-2
TGTGCCAGCAGCTTCCCTAGCGGGACTGGCGGGGAGCTGTTTTTT CASSFPSGTGGELFF TRBD2 TRBV5-6 . TRBJ2-2
TGCGCCAGCAGCCTAGCGTTCGGGTCTGGAAACACCATATATTTT CASSLAFGSGNTIYF . TRBV4-1 . TRBJ1-3
TGCGCCAGCAGCTTGGTCACAAAACAGAACAATGAGCAGTTCTTC CASSLVTKQNNEQFF . TRBV5-1 . TRBJ2-1
TGTGCCAGCAGTCGAACCGGGGAACCCAATCAGCCCCAGCATTTT CASSRTGEPNQPQHF . TRBV7-9 . TRBJ1-5
TGTGCCAGCAGCTTCAAGGGCTACGAGCAGTACTTC CASSFKGYEQYF . TRBV13 . TRBJ2-7
TGTGCCAGTAGTAGATTAGCGGGCCTTCAAGAGACCCAGTACTTC CASSRLAGLQETQYF TRBD2 TRBV19 . TRBJ2-5
TGTGCCAGCAGCTTAGCTGGAGGGGGCGAGCAGTACTTC CASSLAGGGEQYF . TRBV7-9 . TRBJ2-7
TGTGCCATCAGTGCCGTACAGGGGACGAACACTGAAGCTTTCTTT CAISAVQGTNTEAFF TRBD1 TRBV10-3 . TRBJ1-1
TGTGCCAGCAGTGAATTCCCAGGGGAGTCCTACGAGCAGTACTTC CASSEFPGESYEQYF . TRBV2 . TRBJ2-7
TGTGCCAGCAGTACCAGCGGCAGGACAGATACGCAGTATTTT CASSTSGRTDTQYF . TRBV6-5 . TRBJ2-3
TGTGCCAGCAGCTCCTCCATCCGGCTTACCCCAAACACCGGGGAGCTGTTTTTT CASSSSIRLTPNTGELFF . TRBV11-3 . TRBJ2-2
TGTGCCACCAGCCCTGGGGGTCCCACCAATGAGCAGTTCTTC CATSPGGPTNEQFF . TRBV15 few TRBJ2-1
TGTGCCAGCAGCTTAGGGACAGGGGTTATGGAGACCCAGTACTTC CASSLGTGVMETQYF TRBD1 TRBV7-6 . TRBJ2-5
TGTGCCAGCAGTTCCATGGCGGGGGGCCCGGTTGAAAAACTGTTTTTT CASSSMAGGPVEKLFF . TRBV27 . TRBJ1-4
TGTGCCAGCAGGGGACACAGAGGGAACACCGGGGAGCTGTTTTTT CASRGHRGNTGELFF . TRBV6-5 once TRBJ2-2
TGTGCCAGCAGCTCAGACAGGGGACCTGGAAACACCATATATTTT CASSSDRGPGNTIYF TRBD1 TRBV7-6 once TRBJ1-3
TGTGCCAGCAGCTTCTTAGCGGGAGGGCCCGGGGAGCTGTTTTTT CASSFLAGGPGELFF TRBD2 TRBV7-6 few TRBJ2-2
TGTGCCAGCAGGCCCTCGATTGCCTACGAGCAGTACTTC CASRPSIAYEQYF . TRBV6-5 . TRBJ2-7
TGTGCCAGCAGCCTGCCCTCAGGGGGCAGGCCTACCGTATCCACCGGGGAGCTGTTTTTT CASSLPSGGRPTVSTGELFF TRBD1 TRBV3-1/TRBV3-2 . TRBJ2-2
TGTGCCAGCAGCTTCGGGACAGACTACCAAGAGACCCAGTACTTC CASSFGTDYQETQYF TRBD1 TRBV7-7 . TRBJ2-5
TGTGCCAGCAGCCCGAACAACAGGGCTAACTATGGCTACACCTTC CASSPNNRANYGYTF . TRBV7-9 . TRBJ1-2
TGCGCCAGCAGAGACTGGACTAGCTCTAGTGAGCAGTTCTTC CASRDWTSSSEQFF TRBD2 TRBV10-2 . TRBJ2-1
TGTGCCAGCAGCTTGGGGGAAGATAGCAATCAGCCCCAGCATTTT CASSLGEDSNQPQHF . TRBV5-8 few TRBJ1-5